This T cell receptor beta chain was retrieved from a study of blood T cells in healthy people across ages. This clonotype has more than one count but fewer than ten. Primed by a sample-barcoded 5' primer and a J-beta primer mix, a second PCR proceeded for about 7 to 12 cycles. TCRdb analysed the 5' RACE reads with MiXCR anew, one entry per CDR3 protein. The repertoire includes approximately 800,000 distinct CDR3 sequences, 25% to 30% of them detected once, and about 3% sits in the top ten. CDR3 length: 12 amino acids. Trimming cost V 6 bases and J 8 bases, with 11 bases left between them. RNA extraction gave at least 5 micrograms of total RNA per sample. The same data also contributed to another study, on T cells of mothers and their children.

The source is a boy between 10 and 17 years old in good health. The genes are TRBV12-3 or TRBV12-4 and TRBJ2-1; D gene uncertain. Sequencing used blood. CDR3 sequence (DNA): TGTGCCAGCAGCTCTTTAGTGGATGAGCAGTTCTTC. Its protein product is CASSSLVDEQFF.